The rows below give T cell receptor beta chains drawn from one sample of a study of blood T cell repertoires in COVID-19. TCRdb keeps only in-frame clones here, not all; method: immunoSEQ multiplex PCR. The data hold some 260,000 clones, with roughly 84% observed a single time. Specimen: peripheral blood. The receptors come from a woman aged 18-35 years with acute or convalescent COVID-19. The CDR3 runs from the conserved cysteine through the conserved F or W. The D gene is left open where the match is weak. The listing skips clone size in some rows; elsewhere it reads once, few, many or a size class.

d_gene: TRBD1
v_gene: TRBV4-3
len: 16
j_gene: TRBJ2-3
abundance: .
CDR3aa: CASSQAQGEFTDTQYF
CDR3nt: TGCGCCAGCAGCCAAGCCCAGGGGGAGTTCACAGATACGCAGTATTTT

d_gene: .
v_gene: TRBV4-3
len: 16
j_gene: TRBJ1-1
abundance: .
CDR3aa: CASSQDVDRLNTEAFF
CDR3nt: TGCGCCAGCAGCCAAGATGTCGACAGGCTTAACACTGAAGCTTTCTTT

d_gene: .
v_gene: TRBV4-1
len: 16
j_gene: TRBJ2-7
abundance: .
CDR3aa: CASSQDRLGGSYEQYF
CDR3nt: TGCGCCAGCAGCCAAGATCGCCTGGGGGGCTCCTACGAGCAGTACTTC

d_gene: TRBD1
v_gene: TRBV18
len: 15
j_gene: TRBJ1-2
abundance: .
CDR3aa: CASSPDGQGAGGYTF
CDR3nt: TGTGCCAGCTCACCAGATGGACAGGGGGCAGGTGGCTACACCTTC

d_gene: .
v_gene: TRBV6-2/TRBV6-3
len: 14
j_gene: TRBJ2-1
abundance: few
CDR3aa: CASSYGLSYNEQFF
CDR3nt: TGTGCCAGCAGTTACGGCTTGTCCTACAATGAGCAGTTCTTC

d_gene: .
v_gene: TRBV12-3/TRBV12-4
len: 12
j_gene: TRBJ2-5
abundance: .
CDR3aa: CASTSRSAAQYF
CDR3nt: TGTGCCAGCACCAGCCGTAGTGCGGCCCAGTACTTC

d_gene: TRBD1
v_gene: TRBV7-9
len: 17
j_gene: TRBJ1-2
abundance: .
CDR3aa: CASSLGTGTGLRYGYTF
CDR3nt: TGTGCCAGCAGCTTAGGGACCGGGACAGGGTTACGATATGGCTACACCTTC

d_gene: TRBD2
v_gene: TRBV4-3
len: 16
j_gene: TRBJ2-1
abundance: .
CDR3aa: CASSQGLAGGRNEQFF
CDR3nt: TGCGCCAGCAGCCAAGGACTAGCGGGAGGTAGGAATGAGCAGTTCTTC

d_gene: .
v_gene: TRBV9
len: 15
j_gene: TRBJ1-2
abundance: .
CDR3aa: CASSVAPGSHYGYTF
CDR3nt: TGTGCCAGCAGCGTAGCCCCCGGGTCTCACTATGGCTACACCTTC

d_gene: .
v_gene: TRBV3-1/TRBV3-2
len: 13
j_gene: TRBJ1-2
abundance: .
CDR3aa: CASSQNRVYGYTF
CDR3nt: TGTGCCAGCAGCCAGAACAGGGTCTATGGCTACACCTTC

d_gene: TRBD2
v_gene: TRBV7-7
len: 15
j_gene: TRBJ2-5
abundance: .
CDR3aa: CASSLGPLAGETQYF
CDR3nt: TGTGCTAGCAGCTTAGGGCCGCTAGCGGGAGAGACCCAGTACTTC

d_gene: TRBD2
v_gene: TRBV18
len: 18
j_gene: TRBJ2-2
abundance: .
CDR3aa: CASSPTTSGTLGAGELFF
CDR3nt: TGTGCCAGCTCACCCACCACTAGCGGGACCCTCGGCGCCGGGGAGCTGTTTTTT

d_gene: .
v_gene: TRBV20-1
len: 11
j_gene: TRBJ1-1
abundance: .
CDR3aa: CSASPQIEAFF
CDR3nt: TGCAGTGCTAGTCCCCAGATTGAAGCTTTCTTT

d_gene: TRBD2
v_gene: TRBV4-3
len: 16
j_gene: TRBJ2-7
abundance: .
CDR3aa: CASSQVVTSGGGEQYF
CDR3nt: TGCGCCAGCAGCCAAGTGGTTACTAGCGGGGGGGGCGAGCAGTACTTC

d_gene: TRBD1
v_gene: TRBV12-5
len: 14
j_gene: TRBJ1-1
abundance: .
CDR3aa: CASAMGQLNTEAFF
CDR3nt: TGTGCTAGTGCCATGGGACAGTTGAACACTGAAGCTTTCTTT

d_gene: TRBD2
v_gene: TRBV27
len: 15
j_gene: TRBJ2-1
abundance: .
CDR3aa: CASSLTPGLATEQFF
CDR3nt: TGTGCCAGCAGTTTAACTCCGGGACTAGCGACCGAGCAGTTCTTC

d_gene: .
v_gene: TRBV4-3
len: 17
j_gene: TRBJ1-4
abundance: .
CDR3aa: CASSQAPAGVEKEKLFF
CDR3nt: TGCGCCAGCAGCCAAGCCCCCGCGGGAGTAGAAAAGGAAAAACTGTTTTTT

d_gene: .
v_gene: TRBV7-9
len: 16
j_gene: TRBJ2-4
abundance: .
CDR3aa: CASSLGAGTSKNIQYF
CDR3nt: TGTGCCAGCAGCTTAGGCGCCGGGACAAGTAAAAACATTCAGTACTTC

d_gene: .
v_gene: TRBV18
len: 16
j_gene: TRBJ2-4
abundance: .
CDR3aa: CASSPPTDLAKNIQYF
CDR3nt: TGTGCCAGCTCACCCCCCACAGACCTAGCCAAAAACATTCAGTACTTC

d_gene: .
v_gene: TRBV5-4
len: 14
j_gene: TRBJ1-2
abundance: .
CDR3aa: CASSLEEGRRGYTF
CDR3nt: TGTGCCAGCAGCTTGGAGGAGGGGAGGAGAGGCTACACCTTC

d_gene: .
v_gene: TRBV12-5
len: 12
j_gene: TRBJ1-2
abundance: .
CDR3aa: CASGLVHFGYTF
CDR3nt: TGTGCTAGTGGTTTGGTACATTTTGGCTACACCTTC

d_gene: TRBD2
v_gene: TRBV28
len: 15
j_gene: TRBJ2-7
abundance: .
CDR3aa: CASSHSGTSGHEQYF
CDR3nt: TGTGCCAGCAGTCATTCCGGGACTAGCGGTCACGAGCAGTACTTC

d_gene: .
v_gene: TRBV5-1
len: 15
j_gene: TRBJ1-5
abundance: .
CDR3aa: CASSLDDSSNQPQHF
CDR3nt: TGCGCCAGCAGCTTGGACGACAGTAGCAATCAGCCCCAGCATTTT

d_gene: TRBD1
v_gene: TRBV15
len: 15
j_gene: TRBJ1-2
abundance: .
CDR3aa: CATSRTQQGSDGYTF
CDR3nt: TGTGCCACCAGCCGAACTCAACAGGGGTCTGATGGCTACACCTTC

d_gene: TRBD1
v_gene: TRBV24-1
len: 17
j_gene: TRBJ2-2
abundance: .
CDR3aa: CATSDLPQGANTGELFF
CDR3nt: TGTGCCACCAGTGATTTGCCCCAGGGGGCGAACACCGGGGAGCTGTTTTTT

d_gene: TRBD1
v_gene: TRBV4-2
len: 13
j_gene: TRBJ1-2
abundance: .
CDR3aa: CASSQTGNYGYTF
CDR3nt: TGTGCCAGCAGCCAGACAGGGAACTATGGCTACACCTTC

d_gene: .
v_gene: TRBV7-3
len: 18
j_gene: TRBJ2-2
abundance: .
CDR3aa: CASSLSRLIAENTGELFF
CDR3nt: TGTGCCAGCAGCTTATCCCGACTCATAGCGGAGAACACCGGGGAGCTGTTTTTT

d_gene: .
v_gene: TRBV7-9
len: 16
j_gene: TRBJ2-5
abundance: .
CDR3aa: CASSLNSGAIQETQYF
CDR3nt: TGTGCCAGCAGCTTGAACTCGGGAGCGATCCAAGAGACCCAGTACTTC

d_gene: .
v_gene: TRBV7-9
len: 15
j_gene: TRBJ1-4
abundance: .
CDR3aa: CASSVRDTPNEKLFF
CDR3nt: TGTGCCAGCAGCGTCCGGGACACACCAAATGAAAAACTGTTTTTT

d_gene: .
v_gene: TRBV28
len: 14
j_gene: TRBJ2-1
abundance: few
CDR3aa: CASRSPGGTNEQFF
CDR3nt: TGTGCCAGCAGATCTCCCGGCGGCACCAATGAGCAGTTCTTC

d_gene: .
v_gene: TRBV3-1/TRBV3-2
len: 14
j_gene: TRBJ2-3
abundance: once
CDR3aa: CASSSTYGTDTQYF
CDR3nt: TGTGCCAGCAGCTCAACTTACGGCACAGATACGCAGTATTTT

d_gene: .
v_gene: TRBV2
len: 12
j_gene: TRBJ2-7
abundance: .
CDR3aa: CASSPQGQGQYF
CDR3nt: TGTGCCAGCAGTCCTCAGGGCCAGGGGCAGTACTTC

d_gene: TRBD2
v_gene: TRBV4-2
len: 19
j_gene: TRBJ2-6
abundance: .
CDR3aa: CASSQQLAGPESGANVLTF
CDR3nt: TGTGCCAGCAGCCAGCAACTAGCGGGGCCGGAATCTGGGGCCAACGTCCTGACTTTC

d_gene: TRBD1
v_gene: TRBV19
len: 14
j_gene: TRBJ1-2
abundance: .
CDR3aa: CASTPVRDRRNYTF
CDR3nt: TGTGCCAGCACCCCTGTACGGGACAGAAGGAATTACACCTTC

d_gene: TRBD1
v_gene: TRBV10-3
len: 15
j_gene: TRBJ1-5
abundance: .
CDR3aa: CAISESGQGNQPQHF
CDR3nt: TGTGCCATCAGTGAGTCGGGACAGGGCAATCAGCCCCAGCATTTT

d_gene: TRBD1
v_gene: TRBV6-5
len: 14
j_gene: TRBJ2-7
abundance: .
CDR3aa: CASSRGQGSYEQYF
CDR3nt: TGTGCCAGCAGTAGGGGACAGGGCTCCTACGAGCAGTACTTC

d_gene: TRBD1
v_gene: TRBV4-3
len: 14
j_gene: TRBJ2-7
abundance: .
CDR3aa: CASSQGQGSYEQYF
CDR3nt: TGCGCCAGCAGCCAAGGACAGGGCTCCTACGAGCAGTACTTC

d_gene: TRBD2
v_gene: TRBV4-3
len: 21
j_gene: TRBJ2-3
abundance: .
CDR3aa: CASSQDGRLAGGPLDTDTQYF
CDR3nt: TGCGCCAGCAGCCAAGACGGTAGACTAGCGGGAGGGCCTCTTGACACAGATACGCAGTATTTT

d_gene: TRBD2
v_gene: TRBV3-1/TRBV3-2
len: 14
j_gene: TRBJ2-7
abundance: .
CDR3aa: CASSQGLGAYEQYF
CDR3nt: TGTGCCAGCAGCCAGGGACTAGGGGCCTACGAGCAGTACTTC

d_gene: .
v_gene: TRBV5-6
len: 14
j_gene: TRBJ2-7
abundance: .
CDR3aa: CASSPRLAWPEQYF
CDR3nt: TGTGCCAGCAGCCCCCGGCTAGCCTGGCCCGAGCAGTACTTC

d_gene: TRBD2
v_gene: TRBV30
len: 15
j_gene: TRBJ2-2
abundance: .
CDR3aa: CAWSSGLAGAGELFF
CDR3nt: TGTGCCTGGAGTTCCGGACTAGCGGGAGCCGGGGAGCTGTTTTTT

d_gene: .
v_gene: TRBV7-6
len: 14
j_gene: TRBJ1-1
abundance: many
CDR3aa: CASSLQGRDTEAFF
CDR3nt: TGTGCCAGCAGCTTGCAGGGTAGAGACACTGAAGCTTTCTTT

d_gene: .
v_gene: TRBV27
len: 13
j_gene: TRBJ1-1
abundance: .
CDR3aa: CASSPKGRQQAFF
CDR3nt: TGTGCCAGCAGTCCCAAGGGGAGGCAACAAGCTTTCTTT